This T cell receptor (beta chain) is drawn from a study of OX40 agonist ivuxolimab in advanced cancers. Study-wide context: Partial response was recorded in three patients: one hepatocellular carcinoma and two cutaneous melanoma cases. Study-level findings and limits: Certain nonresponders likewise exhibited a low normalized T-cell clonal expansion.

Between the trimmed V and J ends, which lost 5 bases and 4 bases, there was a span of 8 bases. The CDR3 consists of 12 residues. The germline gives CDR1 SGHVS, CDR2 FNYEAQ. Profiling relied on immunoSEQ multiplex PCR, and the TCRdb table lists in-frame clones only, not all of them. This table has around 15,000 clones, roughly 81% appearing once. Regarding this clone: Its antigen is unidentified.

Sample: CD4+ or CD8+ T cells sorted from blood, taken in a trial of the OX40 agonist ivuxolimab. This receptor was identified in an adult with an advanced solid tumor such as melanoma, head and neck, liver or kidney cancer. The chain links TRBV7-6 to TRBJ1-1; D is unresolved. CDR3 sequence reads: CASSQHGTEAFF. The CDR3 DNA sequence: TGTGCCAGCAGCCAACACGGCACTGAAGCTTTCTTT.